This is a list of T cell receptor beta chains from one sample in a study of blood T cell repertoires in COVID-19. Clones were sequenced by immunoSEQ multiplex PCR, and TCRdb holds only the in-frame ones, with some missing. The sample yields about 110,000 clones, approximately 90% seen once. Sequenced: peripheral blood. These receptors were obtained from a woman in her forties or fifties with acute or convalescent COVID-19. The CDR3 runs from the conserved cysteine through the conserved F or W. Each record gives: D gene, V gene, J gene, clone size, CDR3 DNA, CDR3 protein. A D gene is named only where the DNA matches it firmly. Size is stated for part of the rows, as once, few or many counts, or as a class when the clone is expanded.

d_call: TRBD1
v_call: TRBV6-1
j_call: TRBJ1-5
clone_size: -
cdr3_nt: TGTGCCAGCAGTGAATATCAGGGGGCCGGGGATCAGCCCCAGCATTTT
cdr3_aa: CASSEYQGAGDQPQHF

d_call: -
v_call: TRBV5-1
j_call: TRBJ2-7
clone_size: -
cdr3_nt: TGCGCCAGCAGCTTGGCTCCGGGACATACCTACGAGCAGTACTTC
cdr3_aa: CASSLAPGHTYEQYF

d_call: TRBD1
v_call: TRBV3-1/TRBV3-2
j_call: TRBJ1-2
clone_size: -
cdr3_nt: TGTGCCAGCGGGGTAGAGGGACAGATCTATGGCTACACCTTC
cdr3_aa: CASGVEGQIYGYTF

d_call: TRBD1
v_call: TRBV6-5
j_call: TRBJ1-1
clone_size: -
cdr3_nt: TGTGCCAGCAGCTCCACAGGGGCCTTTCATGAAGCTTTCTTT
cdr3_aa: CASSSTGAFHEAFF

d_call: -
v_call: TRBV24-1
j_call: TRBJ2-2
clone_size: once
cdr3_nt: TGTGCCACCAGTGATTACGGGGCGGGGACCGGGGAGCTGTTTTTT
cdr3_aa: CATSDYGAGTGELFF

d_call: TRBD1
v_call: TRBV10-1
j_call: TRBJ2-5
clone_size: -
cdr3_nt: TGCGCCAGCAGCCGACAGGGGGATAGAAAAGAGACCCAGTACTTC
cdr3_aa: CASSRQGDRKETQYF

d_call: -
v_call: TRBV6-1
j_call: TRBJ2-3
clone_size: -
cdr3_nt: TGTGCCAGCAGTGAACCGCTAGCCCTGAGCACAGATACGCAGTATTTT
cdr3_aa: CASSEPLALSTDTQYF

d_call: TRBD2
v_call: TRBV7-9
j_call: TRBJ2-2
clone_size: -
cdr3_nt: TGTGCCAGCAGCCGGGAGGTCGGGGAGCTGTTTTTT
cdr3_aa: CASSREVGELFF

d_call: -
v_call: TRBV29-1
j_call: TRBJ2-7
clone_size: once
cdr3_nt: TGCAGCGTTAGACAGGTCGTCGAGCAGTACTTC
cdr3_aa: CSVRQVVEQYF

d_call: TRBD1
v_call: TRBV9
j_call: TRBJ1-5
clone_size: once
cdr3_nt: TGTGCCAGCAGCGGGGTCAGGGGGGTAGGGCCCCAGCATTTT
cdr3_aa: CASSGVRGVGPQHF

d_call: TRBD1
v_call: TRBV6-2/TRBV6-3
j_call: TRBJ1-5
clone_size: -
cdr3_nt: TGTGCCAGCAGTTATCTTCCCGGGACAGCGAATCAGCCCCAGCATTTT
cdr3_aa: CASSYLPGTANQPQHF

d_call: -
v_call: TRBV27
j_call: TRBJ2-7
clone_size: -
cdr3_nt: TGTGCCAGCAGTTTATCCCTGACTACCGTCTACGAGCAGTACTTC
cdr3_aa: CASSLSLTTVYEQYF

d_call: TRBD2
v_call: TRBV10-1
j_call: TRBJ2-2
clone_size: -
cdr3_nt: TGCGCCAGCAGTGAGTCGACTTACGGGAGGGCCACCGGGGAGCTGTTTTTT
cdr3_aa: CASSESTYGRATGELFF

d_call: TRBD1
v_call: TRBV7-2
j_call: TRBJ2-5
clone_size: -
cdr3_nt: TGTGCCAGCACCCGGACCACCGGGACAGGGGAGTGGGAGACCCAGTACTTC
cdr3_aa: CASTRTTGTGEWETQYF

d_call: TRBD2
v_call: TRBV5-4
j_call: TRBJ2-1
clone_size: -
cdr3_nt: TGTGCCAGCAGCCCCACCCTGCGGACTAGCGGGAATCGTGAGCAGTTCTTC
cdr3_aa: CASSPTLRTSGNREQFF

d_call: TRBD1
v_call: TRBV18
j_call: TRBJ1-6
clone_size: -
cdr3_nt: TGTGCCAGCTCACCCTCCGGGACAGGGTCACCCCTCCACTTT
cdr3_aa: CASSPSGTGSPLHF

d_call: -
v_call: TRBV7-9
j_call: TRBJ2-1
clone_size: -
cdr3_nt: TGTGCCAGCAGCTTAGCGGTGGGGAGCTCCTACAATGAGCAGTTCTTC
cdr3_aa: CASSLAVGSSYNEQFF

d_call: TRBD1
v_call: TRBV18
j_call: TRBJ1-1
clone_size: -
cdr3_nt: TGTGCCAGCTCATGGGGGACAGCCATGAACACTGAAGCTTTCTTT
cdr3_aa: CASSWGTAMNTEAFF

d_call: TRBD2
v_call: TRBV30
j_call: TRBJ2-1
clone_size: -
cdr3_nt: TGTGCCTGGAGTGACCCCCGGGACTACCTAGACAATGAGCAGTTCTTC
cdr3_aa: CAWSDPRDYLDNEQFF

d_call: TRBD2
v_call: TRBV5-1
j_call: TRBJ2-2
clone_size: -
cdr3_nt: TGCGCCAGCAGCTTCGACGGGAGGGCCGACACCGGGGAGCTGTTTTTT
cdr3_aa: CASSFDGRADTGELFF

d_call: -
v_call: TRBV30
j_call: TRBJ2-7
clone_size: once
cdr3_nt: TGTGCCTGGAGTGCCCGCGACGAGCAGTACTTC
cdr3_aa: CAWSARDEQYF

d_call: -
v_call: TRBV28
j_call: TRBJ2-7
clone_size: -
cdr3_nt: TGTGCCAGCAGTTCCCCGACAGTTTACGAGCAGTACTTC
cdr3_aa: CASSSPTVYEQYF

d_call: -
v_call: TRBV28
j_call: TRBJ2-1
clone_size: -
cdr3_nt: TGTGCCAGCAGTTCAAACCCCGGACTATCCAATTCCTACAATGAGCAGTTCTTC
cdr3_aa: CASSSNPGLSNSYNEQFF

d_call: TRBD1
v_call: TRBV6-6
j_call: TRBJ1-2
clone_size: -
cdr3_nt: TGTGCCAGCAATCCGGGACAGGGGAGTTTAGATGGCTACACCTTC
cdr3_aa: CASNPGQGSLDGYTF

d_call: TRBD2
v_call: TRBV5-1
j_call: TRBJ2-5
clone_size: -
cdr3_nt: TGCGCCAGCAGCTCGACTAGCGGGAGAGCCTGGGAGACCCAGTACTTC
cdr3_aa: CASSSTSGRAWETQYF

d_call: -
v_call: TRBV19
j_call: TRBJ1-3
clone_size: -
cdr3_nt: TGTGCCAGCCGCGAAGGACAGCCGGGATCTGGAAACACCATATATTTT
cdr3_aa: CASREGQPGSGNTIYF

d_call: TRBD2
v_call: TRBV3-1/TRBV3-2
j_call: TRBJ2-1
clone_size: -
cdr3_nt: TGTGCCAGCAGCCAATTCAGTAGCGGGAGACTCGGTGGTGATGAGCAGTTCTTC
cdr3_aa: CASSQFSSGRLGGDEQFF

d_call: -
v_call: TRBV6-5
j_call: TRBJ1-1
clone_size: -
cdr3_nt: TGTGCCAGCAGTTATGAACAGTCGAACACTGAAGCTTTCTTT
cdr3_aa: CASSYEQSNTEAFF

d_call: TRBD2
v_call: TRBV19
j_call: TRBJ2-7
clone_size: -
cdr3_nt: TGTGCCAGTAGCAAGGGTGGGGGACTAACCTACGAGCAGTACTTC
cdr3_aa: CASSKGGGLTYEQYF

d_call: -
v_call: TRBV5-8
j_call: TRBJ1-3
clone_size: -
cdr3_nt: TGTGCCAGCAGATACGGTATGGGCGTTGCAAACACCATATATTTT
cdr3_aa: CASRYGMGVANTIYF

d_call: -
v_call: TRBV18
j_call: TRBJ2-7
clone_size: -
cdr3_nt: TGTGCCAGCTCACCACGACAGAATTACGAGCAGTACTTC
cdr3_aa: CASSPRQNYEQYF

d_call: -
v_call: TRBV7-2
j_call: TRBJ2-2
clone_size: once
cdr3_nt: TGTGCCAGCAGCCCCCAAGGACACAACACCGGGGAGCTGTTTTTT
cdr3_aa: CASSPQGHNTGELFF

d_call: TRBD2
v_call: TRBV5-4
j_call: TRBJ2-2
clone_size: -
cdr3_nt: TGTGCCAGCAGCGTAAGCGGGATTAACACCGGGGAGCTGTTTTTT
cdr3_aa: CASSVSGINTGELFF

d_call: -
v_call: TRBV3-1/TRBV3-2
j_call: TRBJ2-3
clone_size: -
cdr3_nt: TGTGCCAGCAGCCAAGGCGGGACGACAGATACGCAGTATTTT
cdr3_aa: CASSQGGTTDTQYF

d_call: -
v_call: TRBV19
j_call: TRBJ2-2
clone_size: -
cdr3_nt: TGTGCCAGTAAGGGGGGGCCGACCGGGGAGCTGTTTTTT
cdr3_aa: CASKGGPTGELFF

d_call: TRBD1
v_call: TRBV5-1
j_call: TRBJ2-7
clone_size: -
cdr3_nt: TGCGCCAGCAGCTTACAGGGGGAGACCTACGAGCAGTACTTC
cdr3_aa: CASSLQGETYEQYF

d_call: -
v_call: TRBV28
j_call: TRBJ2-5
clone_size: -
cdr3_nt: TGTGCCAGCAGTCTCCGGAGGGACGGGCGAGAGACCCAGTACTTC
cdr3_aa: CASSLRRDGRETQYF

d_call: -
v_call: TRBV6-5
j_call: TRBJ2-5
clone_size: -
cdr3_nt: TGTGCCAGCAATAATATCCTCGGAGAGACCCAGTACTTC
cdr3_aa: CASNNILGETQYF

d_call: TRBD1
v_call: TRBV5-1
j_call: TRBJ1-2
clone_size: -
cdr3_nt: TGCGCCAGCGGTGGACAGGGAGGGATAGGTGGCTACACCTTC
cdr3_aa: CASGGQGGIGGYTF

d_call: -
v_call: TRBV11-2
j_call: TRBJ2-1
clone_size: -
cdr3_nt: TGTGCCAGCAGCAGAGAGGTAGCCTACAATGAGCAGTTCTTC
cdr3_aa: CASSREVAYNEQFF

d_call: -
v_call: TRBV18
j_call: TRBJ2-7
clone_size: -
cdr3_nt: TGTGCCAGCTCACCACCGACTAGACCCGAGCAGTACTTC
cdr3_aa: CASSPPTRPEQYF

d_call: -
v_call: TRBV3-1/TRBV3-2
j_call: TRBJ2-2
clone_size: few
cdr3_nt: TGTGCCAGCAGCCAAGGTGGGACAACTACCGGGGAGCTGTTTTTT
cdr3_aa: CASSQGGTTTGELFF

d_call: TRBD2
v_call: TRBV4-2
j_call: TRBJ2-1
clone_size: -
cdr3_nt: TGTGCCAGCAGCTTACACGGGACTAGCGGGAGGGCCCAGGACAATGAGCAGTTCTTC
cdr3_aa: CASSLHGTSGRAQDNEQFF